The rows below give T cell receptor beta chains drawn from one sample of a study of blood T cells in healthy people across ages. Each CDR3 protein is one row after TCRdb ran MiXCR on the 5' RACE reads. The table has 600,000 or so distinct CDR3 sequences, about 30% seen once. What was sequenced was blood. The receptor source for this set is a woman over 75 in good health. Both conserved end residues are part of each CDR3. D genes are given only for firm matches. Size is omitted from some rows. Given values are once, few, many or a class for expanded clones.

d_call: TRBD1
clone_size: few
j_call: TRBJ1-2
cdr3_length: 13
v_call: TRBV20-1
cdr3_aa: CSAPMGDRDGYTF
cdr3_nt: TGCAGTGCGCCCATGGGGGACAGGGACGGCTACACCTTC

d_call: TRBD1
clone_size: .
j_call: TRBJ2-4
cdr3_length: 15
v_call: TRBV18
cdr3_aa: CASSRDRGAKNIQYF
cdr3_nt: TGTGCCAGCTCACGCGACAGGGGAGCCAAAAACATTCAGTACTTC

d_call: .
clone_size: .
j_call: TRBJ2-1
cdr3_length: 16
v_call: TRBV27
cdr3_aa: CASSLQTRTLNNEQFF
cdr3_nt: TGTGCCAGCAGTTTGCAGACTAGGACACTTAACAATGAGCAGTTCTTC

d_call: TRBD2
clone_size: many
j_call: TRBJ2-1
cdr3_length: 16
v_call: TRBV27
cdr3_aa: CASSYSSGGFYNEQFF
cdr3_nt: TGTGCCAGCAGTTACTCTAGCGGGGGGTTTTACAATGAGCAGTTCTTC

d_call: .
clone_size: .
j_call: TRBJ1-5
cdr3_length: 12
v_call: TRBV20-1
cdr3_aa: CSVGRPNQPQHF
cdr3_nt: TGCAGTGTAGGTAGGCCAAATCAGCCCCAGCATTTT

d_call: .
clone_size: many
j_call: TRBJ2-3
cdr3_length: 17
v_call: TRBV3-1
cdr3_aa: CASSQDVPGGYGDTQYF
cdr3_nt: TGTGCCAGCAGCCAAGATGTCCCAGGGGGGTATGGAGATACGCAGTATTTT

d_call: TRBD1
clone_size: few
j_call: TRBJ2-2
cdr3_length: 18
v_call: TRBV5-1
cdr3_aa: CASSPSSTGAATTGELFF
cdr3_nt: TGCGCCAGCAGCCCTAGTTCAACAGGGGCCGCAACCACCGGGGAGCTGTTTTTT

d_call: TRBD1
clone_size: few
j_call: TRBJ1-2
cdr3_length: 14
v_call: TRBV14
cdr3_aa: CASSGRGQLYGYTF
cdr3_nt: TGTGCCAGCAGCGGCCGGGGACAGCTCTATGGCTACACCTTC

d_call: .
clone_size: few
j_call: TRBJ1-1
cdr3_length: 11
v_call: TRBV7-2
cdr3_aa: CASNADTEAFF
cdr3_nt: TGTGCCAGCAATGCCGACACTGAAGCTTTCTTT

d_call: TRBD1
clone_size: once
j_call: TRBJ2-3
cdr3_length: 15
v_call: TRBV12-5
cdr3_aa: CASGLVEGGTDTQYF
cdr3_nt: TGTGCTAGTGGTTTGGTAGAAGGGGGCACTGATACGCAGTATTTT

d_call: TRBD1
clone_size: .
j_call: TRBJ1-6
cdr3_length: 15
v_call: TRBV20-1
cdr3_aa: CSAGYGQGEDSPLHF
cdr3_nt: TGCAGTGCGGGATATGGACAGGGTGAGGATTCACCCCTCCACTTT

d_call: .
clone_size: .
j_call: TRBJ2-3
cdr3_length: 12
v_call: TRBV30
cdr3_aa: CAWTRVSNTQYF
cdr3_nt: TGTGCCTGGACGAGGGTCTCGAATACGCAGTATTTT

d_call: .
clone_size: few
j_call: TRBJ1-1
cdr3_length: 13
v_call: TRBV6-2/TRBV6-3
cdr3_aa: CASSSPSGVRAFF
cdr3_nt: TGTGCCAGCAGTTCTCCCTCTGGGGTGCGAGCTTTCTTT